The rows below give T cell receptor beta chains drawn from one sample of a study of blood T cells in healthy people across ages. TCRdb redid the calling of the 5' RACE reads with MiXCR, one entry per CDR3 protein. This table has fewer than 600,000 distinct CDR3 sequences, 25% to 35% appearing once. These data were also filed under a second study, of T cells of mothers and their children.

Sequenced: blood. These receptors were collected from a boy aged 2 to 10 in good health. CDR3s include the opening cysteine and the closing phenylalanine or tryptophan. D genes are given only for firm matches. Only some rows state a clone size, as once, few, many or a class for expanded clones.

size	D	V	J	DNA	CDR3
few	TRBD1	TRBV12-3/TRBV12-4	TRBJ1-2	TGTGCCAGCAGTTACAGGGGCCGGGGGAGAGATGGCTACACCTTC	CASSYRGRGRDGYTF
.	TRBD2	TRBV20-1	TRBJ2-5	TGCAGTGCTAGAGGGACACTAGCGGGGGAGACCCAGTACTTC	CSARGTLAGETQYF
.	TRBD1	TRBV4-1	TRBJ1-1	TGCGCCAGCACGGCAGGGGGGGCTTTCTTT	CASTAGGAFF
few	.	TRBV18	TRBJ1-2	TGTGCCAGCTCACCACAGGGGACCTCTGGCTACACCTTC	CASSPQGTSGYTF
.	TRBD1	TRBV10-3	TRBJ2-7	TGTGCCATCAGTACAGGGGTGGAAAGCGAGCAGTACTTC	CAISTGVESEQYF
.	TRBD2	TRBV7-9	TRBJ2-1	TGTGCCAGCAGCTTGAGTAGCGGGAAAGTAGGTGATGAGCAGTTCTTC	CASSLSSGKVGDEQFF
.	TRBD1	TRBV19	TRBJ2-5	TGTGCCAGTAGTATGAGGGGGCGAAGCGGAGAGACCCAGTACTTC	CASSMRGRSGETQYF
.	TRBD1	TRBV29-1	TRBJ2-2	TGCAGCGTGGTCCCGCCGACAGGGGCGAACACCGGGGAGCTGTTTTTT	CSVVPPTGANTGELFF
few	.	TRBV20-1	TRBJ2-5	TGCAGTGCTAGAGATCTATCCCTTCTTGGGGGAGGGGGGGAGACCCAGTACTTC	CSARDLSLLGGGGETQYF
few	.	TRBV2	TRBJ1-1	TGTGCCAGCAGTGATCGCCCGGGGGCGAGAGCTTTCTTT	CASSDRPGARAFF
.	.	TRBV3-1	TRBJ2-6	TGTGCCAGCAGCCTACGGGCGGGGGGGGCCAACGTCCTGACTTTC	CASSLRAGGANVLTF
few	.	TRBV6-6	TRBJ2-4	TGTGCCAGCAGTTACCGCTATTCAGAGAACATTCAGTACTTC	CASSYRYSENIQYF
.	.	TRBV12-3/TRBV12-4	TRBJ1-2	TGTGCCAGCAGTTCTGGGGGAGGTGGCTATGGCTACACCTTC	CASSSGGGGYGYTF
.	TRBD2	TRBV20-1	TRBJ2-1	TGCAGTGCTAGAATGGCTAGCGGGATCAATGAGCAGTTCTTC	CSARMASGINEQFF
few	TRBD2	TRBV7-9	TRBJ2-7	TGTGCCGCGGGACTAGAGACTTACGAGCAGTACTTC	CAAGLETYEQYF
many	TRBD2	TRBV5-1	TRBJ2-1	TGCGCCAGCAGCTCCGGACTAGCGGAACACAATGAGCAGTTCTTC	CASSSGLAEHNEQFF
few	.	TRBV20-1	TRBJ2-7	TGCAGTGCTCGGGACTGGAGTGTGGAGCAGTACTTC	CSARDWSVEQYF
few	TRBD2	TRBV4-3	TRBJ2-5	TGCGCCAGCAGCCATAGAGCGGGAGAGTTCCAAGAGACCCAGTACTTC	CASSHRAGEFQETQYF
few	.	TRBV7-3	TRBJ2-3	TGTGCCAGCAGCTTGGGCGTGGGCAACACAGATACGCAGTATTTT	CASSLGVGNTDTQYF
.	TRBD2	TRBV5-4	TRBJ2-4	TGTGCCTGCAGCTTGGGCGGGCTAGCGGGACTAGCCAAAAACATTCAGTACTTC	CACSLGGLAGLAKNIQYF
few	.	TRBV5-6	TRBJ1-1	TGTGCCAGTGGGACGGCCTTGAACACTGAAGCTTTCTTT	CASGTALNTEAFF
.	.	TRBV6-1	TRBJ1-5	TGTGCCAGCAGTGAAGAACAGGGCCCGATGGATGAGCCCCAGCATTTT	CASSEEQGPMDEPQHF
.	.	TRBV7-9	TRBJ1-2	TGTGCCAGCAGCTTACCAGGACAGTACTTCTATGGCTACACCTTC	CASSLPGQYFYGYTF
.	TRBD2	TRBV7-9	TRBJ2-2	TGTGCCAGCCGCCGGGAGGGCCTGAACACCGGGGAGCTGTTTTTT	CASRREGLNTGELFF
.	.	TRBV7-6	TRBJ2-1	TGTGCCAGCAGCTTAGACGGAGGACCCACGGCCCACAATGAGCAGTTCTTC	CASSLDGGPTAHNEQFF
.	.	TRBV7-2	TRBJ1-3	TGTGCCAGCAGCGGGGCAGGGACTGGAAACACCATATATTTT	CASSGAGTGNTIYF
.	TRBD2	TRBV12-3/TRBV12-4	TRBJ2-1	TGTGCCAGCGCAAGCGGGAGCTCCTACAATGAGCAGTTCTTC	CASASGSSYNEQFF
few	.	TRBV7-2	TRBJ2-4	TGTGCCAGCAGCTTGGGCGGTATGGCCAAAAACATTCAGTACTTC	CASSLGGMAKNIQYF
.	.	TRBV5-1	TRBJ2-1	TGCGCCAGCAGTACCTTCGGGGATCTCAATGAGCAGTTCTTC	CASSTFGDLNEQFF
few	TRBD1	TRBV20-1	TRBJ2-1	TGCAGTGCTCTTCCCGGGACAGGGGTTTACAATGAGCAGTTCTTC	CSALPGTGVYNEQFF
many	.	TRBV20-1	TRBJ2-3	TGCAGTGCTCAGAAGGAGGGCCCCCTAGCACGCACAGATACGCAGTATTTT	CSAQKEGPLARTDTQYF
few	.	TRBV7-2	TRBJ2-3	TGTGCCAGCAGCTTAGGTCAATTCACAGATACGCAGTATTTT	CASSLGQFTDTQYF
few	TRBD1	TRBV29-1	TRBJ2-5	TGCAGCGTGCCGACAGGGACGGAGACCCAGTACTTC	CSVPTGTETQYF
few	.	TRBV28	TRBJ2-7	TGTGCCAGCAGCCGGACTGATCCCTACGAGCAGTACTTC	CASSRTDPYEQYF
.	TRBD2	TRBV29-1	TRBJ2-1	TGCAGCGCCCCGGGCCCTAGCGGGGGGGCCAATGAGCAGTTCTTC	CSAPGPSGGANEQFF
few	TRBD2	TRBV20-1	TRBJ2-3	TGCAGTGCCCCCGCAAGCGGGGGAACAGATACGCAGTATTTT	CSAPASGGTDTQYF
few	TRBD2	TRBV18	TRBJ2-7	TGTGCCAGCTCAGCCCTCCTTGGGACTAGCGGGAGTCCAAAGACCTACGAGCAGTACTTC	CASSALLGTSGSPKTYEQYF
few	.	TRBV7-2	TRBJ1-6	TGTGCCAGCAGCTTAGAGAGACAGAGCTCCTATAATTCACCCCTCCACTTT	CASSLERQSSYNSPLHF
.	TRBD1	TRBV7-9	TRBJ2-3	TGTGCCAGCAGCCCTGACAGGGTCAGCACAGATACGCAGTATTTT	CASSPDRVSTDTQYF
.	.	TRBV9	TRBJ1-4	TGTGCCAGCAGCGTAAAGGCGACGTTTAATGAAAAACTGTTTTTT	CASSVKATFNEKLFF
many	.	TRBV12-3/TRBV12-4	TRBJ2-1	TGTGCCAGCAGTTTAGCGCATAGCAGTGAGCAGTTCTTC	CASSLAHSSEQFF